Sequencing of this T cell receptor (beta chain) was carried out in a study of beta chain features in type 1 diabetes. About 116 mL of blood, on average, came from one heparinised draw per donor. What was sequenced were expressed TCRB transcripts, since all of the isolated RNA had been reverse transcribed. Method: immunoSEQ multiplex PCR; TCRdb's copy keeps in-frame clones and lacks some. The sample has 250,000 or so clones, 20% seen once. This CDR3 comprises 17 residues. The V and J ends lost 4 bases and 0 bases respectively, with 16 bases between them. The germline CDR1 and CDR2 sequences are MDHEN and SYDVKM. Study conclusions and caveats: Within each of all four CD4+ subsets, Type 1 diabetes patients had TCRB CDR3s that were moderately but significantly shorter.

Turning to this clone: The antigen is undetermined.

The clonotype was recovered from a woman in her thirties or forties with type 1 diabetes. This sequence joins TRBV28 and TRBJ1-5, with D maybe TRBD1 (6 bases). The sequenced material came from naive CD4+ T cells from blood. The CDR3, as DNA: TGTGCCAGCAGTTCCCACCTGGGGACATATAGCAATCAGCCCCAGCATTTT. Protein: CASSSHLGTYSNQPQHF. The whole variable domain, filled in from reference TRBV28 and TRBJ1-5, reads DVKVTQSSRYLVKRTGEKVFLECVQDMDHENMFWYRQDPGLGLRLIYFSYDVKMKEKGDIPEGYSVSREKKERFSLILESASTNQTSMYLCASSSHLGTYSNQPQHFGDGTRLSIL.